This passage covers 25 T cell receptor beta chains from one sample sequenced in a study of shared clonotypes between healthy human individuals. Here immunoSEQ multiplex PCR was the method, and the copy in TCRdb shows in-frame clones only, minus some. The data contain hundreds of thousands of clones, approximately 79% of them singletons. The source material was memory CD4+ T cells sorted from blood. The subset is: CD45RA-negative fraction. The receptors were gathered from a woman in her 30s in good health.

The genes are TRBV18 and TRBJ2-7, with TRBD1 as a possible D gene (6 bases). Trimming left V 0 bases short and J 0 bases short, with 12 bases between. Looked up from germline, CDR1 is KGHSH and CDR2 is LQKENI. The CDR3 length is 16 residues. As DNA, the CDR3 is TGTGCCAGCTCACCACCGCCGGGACATATCTCCTACGAGCAGTACTTC. Protein product: CASSPPPGHISYEQYF.

The chain carries TRBV2 and TRBJ1-4, with a possible D match to TRBD1 (5 bases). This CDR3 comprises 15 residues. Between the trimmed V and J ends, which lost 6 bases and 0 bases, there was a span of 11 bases. Germline CDR1 is SNHLY and CDR2 is FYNNEI. CDR3 DNA: TGTGCCAGCAGGGGAACAGGCTCAACTAATGAAAAACTGTTTTTT. It yields the protein CASRGTGSTNEKLFF.

The CDR3 is CASSFKREGSYEQYF. CDR3 bases: TGTGCCAGCAGCTTCAAGCGGGAGGGGTCCTACGAGCAGTACTTC. The chain links TRBV11-2 to TRBJ2-7, with TRBD2 identical over 10 bases. This CDR3 has 15 amino acids. Germline lookup yields CDR1 SGHAT and CDR2 FQNNGV. The trim removed 3 bases at V and 1 base at J, leaving 3 bases unmatched.

As regards this clone: Other nucleotide sequences from this sample produce the same CDR3. The V and J genes are TRBV6-1 and TRBJ1-2; 12 nucleotides align to TRBD1. Trimming cost V 3 bases and J 6 bases; bases outside gene matches: 2. Germline CDR1 MNHNS, CDR2 SASEGT. CDR3 size: 14 residues. The CDR3 sequence: CASSEGQGADGYTF. CDR3 DNA: TGTGCCAGCAGTGAGGGACAGGGGGCGGATGGCTACACCTTC.

The chain carries TRBV5-1 and TRBJ2-7; D is uncertain. Trimming removed 4 bases at V and 0 bases at J, with 5 bases between. The germline gives CDR1 SGHRS, CDR2 YFSETQ. This CDR3 has 12 amino acids. The CDR3 sequence: CASSTSSYEQYF. CDR3 DNA sequence: TGCGCCAGCAGCACGAGCTCCTACGAGCAGTACTTC.

The V and J genes are TRBV12-5 and TRBJ2-1, with D tentatively TRBD1 (6 bases). The germline V gene encodes CDR1 LGHNT and CDR2 FRNRAP. The CDR3 has 12 residues. Trimming stripped 1 base from V and 9 bases from J, with 7 bases between. The CDR3 bases are TGTGCTAGTGGTTTGGAGGACAGTGAGCAGTTCTTC. Its translation: CASGLEDSEQFF.

The chain uses TRBV4-1 and TRBJ2-7, with a possible D match to TRBD2 (6 bases). The germline V and J ends were trimmed by 0 bases and 2 bases, with 11 bases remaining between them. The germline V gene encodes CDR1 MGHRA and CDR2 YSYEKL. The CDR3 covers 15 residues. Here the CDR3 reads CASSQELAPTYEQYF. CDR3 DNA: TGCGCCAGCAGCCAAGAGCTAGCGCCCACCTACGAGCAGTACTTC.

As concerns this clone: This sample also contains other DNA sequences that code for the same CDR3. The V and J genes are TRBV18 and TRBJ1-1, with 12 bases aligning to TRBD1. Trimming took 4 bases from V and 2 from J; bases not matched to a gene: 2. CDR3 length: 15 residues. The V gene's germline CDR1 is KGHSH and CDR2 LQKENI. The CDR3: CASSLGTGGNTEAFF. The CDR3 region has the DNA TGTGCCAGCTCACTCGGGACAGGGGGCAACACTGAAGCTTTCTTT.

J is TRBJ2-7 and V is TRBV28; the D gene could be TRBD1 or TRBD2 (5 bases each). The CDR3 has 14 residues. Germline assignment: CDR1 MDHEN and CDR2 SYDVKM. Trimming removed 7 bases at V and 5 bases at J, with 18 bases between. CDR3 loop: CASTRGTILHEQYF. CDR3 DNA sequence: TGTGCCAGCACTCGAGGGACCATTCTCCACGAGCAGTACTTC.

With respect to this clone: The same CDR3 arises from other DNA sequences in this sample as well. The rearrangement joins TRBV7-2 to TRBJ1-5; D is uncertain. V lost 5 bases, J lost 1 base, and 12 bases lay in between. The CDR3 extends over 15 amino acids. Germline CDR1 reads SGHTA; CDR2 reads FQGNSA. CDR3 sequence reads: CASSTDTLSNQPQHF. CDR3 coding DNA: TGTGCCAGCAGCACCGACACCCTGAGCAATCAGCCCCAGCATTTT.

This clone was counted between two and nine times. This chain connects TRBV29-1 to TRBJ2-1; D is ambiguous. CDR1 SQVTM and CDR2 ANQGSEA come from the germline V gene. V lost 6 bases and J 8 bases, leaving 14 bases between the germline ends. There are 12 residues in the CDR3. CDR3 in amino acids: CSVKSAGDEQFF. Written as DNA, the CDR3 is TGCAGCGTCAAGTCGGCAGGCGATGAGCAGTTCTTC.

Comments on this clone: One base separates it from a far larger clone, so it is likely a read error. Other DNA sequences in the same sample also yield this CDR3. This sequence joins TRBV6-1 and TRBJ2-7, with unresolved D. CDR1 is MNHNS, CDR2 SASEGT, per germline. The CDR3 is made up of 11 amino acids. V was cut by 4 bases and J by 3 bases, with 4 bases left in between. Here the CDR3 DNA reads TGTGCCAGCAGTGGGGTCTACGAGCAGTACTTC. Translation gives CASSGVYEQYF.

The chain links TRBV5-1 to TRBJ2-5; the D gene is possibly TRBD2 (5 bases). The length of the CDR3 is 14 residues. The V gene's germline CDR1 is SGHRS and CDR2 YFSETQ. Trimming removed 3 bases from V and 5 bases from J, with 14 bases in between. The CDR3 region has the DNA TGCGCCAGCAGCTCTGGGAGAGAAGGGGAGACCCAGTACTTC. This codes for CASSSGREGETQYF. The full variable domain, its missing parts supplied by reference TRBV5-1 and TRBJ2-5, is KAGVTQTPRYLIKTRGQQVTLSCSPISGHRSVSWYQQTPGQGLQFLFEYFSETQRNKGNFPGRFSGRQFSNSRSEMNVSTLELGDSALYLCASSSGREGETQYFGPGTRLLVL.

The DNA of the CDR3 is TGTGCCTCCCGACAGGGGGCTTCATACAATAATGAAAAACTGTTTTTT. Translation gives CASRQGASYNNEKLFF. J is TRBJ1-4 and V is TRBV10-3, with TRBD1 matching 10 bases. Germline V gives CDR1 ENHRY, CDR2 SYGVKD. Trimming cost V 11 bases and J 4 bases; bases outside gene matches: 13. The CDR3 consists of 16 residues.

A word on this clone: A far larger clone is one base from this, pointing to a likely read error. This chain joins TRBV7-9 and TRBJ2-6; no clear D gene. Germline loops: CDR1 SEHNR, CDR2 FQNEAQ (reference sequence). Between the trimmed V and J ends, which lost 1 base and 0 bases, there was a span of 4 bases. This CDR3 spans 15 amino acids. The chain's CDR3 is CASSLGPSGANVLTF. CDR3 nucleotide sequence: TGTGCCAGCAGCTTAGGCCCCTCTGGGGCCAACGTCCTGACTTTC.

Of note for this clone: Other DNA sequences in the sample encode the same CDR3. The chain is built from TRBV18 and TRBJ2-2, with 9 positions matching TRBD1. The length of the CDR3 is 16 residues. V gave up 0 bases and J gave up 2 bases; unmatched junction bases: 1. Germline V CDR1 and CDR2: KGHSH, LQKENI. CDR3 loop: CASSPPTGGNTGELFF. Written as DNA, the CDR3 is TGTGCCAGCTCACCACCGACAGGGGGTAACACCGGGGAGCTGTTTTTT.

The chain is built from TRBV21-1 and TRBJ2-1; TRBD2 is taken as the D call from the table, unchecked against the DNA. TRBV21-1 is assigned pseudogene status. The CDR3 consists of 14 residues. In nucleotides, the CDR3 is TGTGCCAGCCGGGCACTAGCGGGCTACAATGAGCAGTTCTTC. Protein sequence: CASRALAGYNEQFF.

The rearrangement uses TRBV6-1 and TRBJ1-5, with TRBD1 as a possible D gene (5 bases). This CDR3 spans 15 amino acids. The germline V gene encodes CDR1 MNHNS and CDR2 SASEGT. V lost 1 base, J lost 9 bases, and 16 bases lay in between. CDR3: CASSEESRGVLPQHF. CDR3 nucleotide sequence: TGTGCCAGCAGTGAAGAAAGCCGGGGGGTATTGCCCCAGCATTTT.

The gene calls are TRBV5-1 and TRBJ2-3; 10 positions agree with TRBD2. The CDR3 covers 15 residues. Germline V gene sequence: CDR1 SGHRS, CDR2 YFSETQ. The junction had 4 bases not matched to a gene; V was cut back by 2 bases and J by 4 bases. The CDR3 sequence: CASSFTSGTSDTQYF. The DNA for the CDR3 is TGCGCCAGCAGCTTCACTAGCGGGACTTCAGATACGCAGTATTTT.

Comments on this clone: Distinct nucleotide sequences in the sample also encode this CDR3. V and J are TRBV5-1 and TRBJ2-1, with D perhaps TRBD2 (5 bases). The germline V and J ends were trimmed by 2 bases and 0 bases, with 9 bases remaining between them. This CDR3 comprises 15 residues. The germline CDR1 and CDR2 sequences are SGHRS and YFSETQ. In nucleotides, the CDR3 is TGCGCCAGCAGCTTTAGCGTCAGCTCCTACAATGAGCAGTTCTTC. Translation: CASSFSVSSYNEQFF.

This sequence joins TRBV4-2 and TRBJ2-1; D ambiguous. CDR3 size: 12 residues. Deletions cut 4 bases from V and 9 bases from J, with 10 bases between. Germline V gives CDR1 LGHNA, CDR2 YNFKEQ. The CDR3 reads CASSPNYGEQFF. The CDR3 DNA is TGTGCCAGCAGCCCCAATTACGGTGAGCAGTTCTTC.

The CDR3 DNA reads as TGCGCCAGCAGCTTGGTTTCTGGGGCCAACGTCCTGACTTTC. It translates to CASSLVSGANVLTF. The genes are TRBV5-1 and TRBJ2-6, with D unclear. Germline CDR1 reads SGHRS; CDR2 reads YFSETQ. V was trimmed by 0 bases and J by 1 base, leaving 2 bases between them. The CDR3 loop spans 14 amino acids. The full variable domain, its missing parts supplied by reference TRBV5-1 and TRBJ2-6, is KAGVTQTPRYLIKTRGQQVTLSCSPISGHRSVSWYQQTPGQGLQFLFEYFSETQRNKGNFPGRFSGRQFSNSRSEMNVSTLELGDSALYLCASSLVSGANVLTFGAGSRLTVL.

The rearrangement joins TRBV2 to TRBJ2-1, with TRBD1 matching 8 bases. V trimming: 7 bases; J trimming: 7 bases; junction bases outside the gene matches: 9. This CDR3 is built from 14 residues. Germline loops: CDR1 SNHLY, CDR2 FYNNEI. As DNA, the CDR3 is TGTGCCAGCAACGGGCAGGGGGCGAAGAATGAGCAGTTCTTC. Amino acids: CASNGQGAKNEQFF.

The V call is TRBV19, the J call TRBJ2-1, with 9 bases aligning to TRBD1. The CDR3 length is 17 residues. Trimming cost V 6 bases and J 5 bases; bases outside gene matches: 14. CDR1 LNHDA and CDR2 SQIVND come from the germline V gene (reference sequence). The CDR3 reads CASRLRTGAGANNEQFF. CDR3 bases: TGTGCCAGTAGACTTCGGACAGGGGCTGGAGCCAACAATGAGCAGTTCTTC.

This clone was counted once. This sequence joins TRBV7-8 and TRBJ2-2, with D possibly matching TRBD1 (6 bases). The germline V gene encodes CDR1 SGHVS and CDR2 FQNEAQ. This CDR3 has 13 residues. With 7 bases removed from V and 5 bases from J, the gap between germline ends came to 11 bases. The CDR3 nucleotides are TGTGCCAGCAAACCAGGGGTTACCGGGGAGCTGTTTTTT. Translated: CASKPGVTGELFF.